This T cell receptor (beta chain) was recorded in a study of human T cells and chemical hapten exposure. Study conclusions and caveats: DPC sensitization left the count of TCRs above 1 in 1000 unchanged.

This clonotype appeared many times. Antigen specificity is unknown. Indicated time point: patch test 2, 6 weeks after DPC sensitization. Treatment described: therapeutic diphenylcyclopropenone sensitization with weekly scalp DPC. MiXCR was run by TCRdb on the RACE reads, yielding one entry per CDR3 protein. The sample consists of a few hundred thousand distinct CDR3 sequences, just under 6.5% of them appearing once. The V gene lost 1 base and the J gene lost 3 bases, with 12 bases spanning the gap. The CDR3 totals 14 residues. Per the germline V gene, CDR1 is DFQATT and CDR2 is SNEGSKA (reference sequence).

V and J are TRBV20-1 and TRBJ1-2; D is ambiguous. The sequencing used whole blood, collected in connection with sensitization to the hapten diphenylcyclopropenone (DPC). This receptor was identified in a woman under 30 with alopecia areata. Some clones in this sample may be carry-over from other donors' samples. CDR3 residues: CSARVTQGDYGYTF. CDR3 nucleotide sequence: TGCAGTGCTAGAGTGACACAAGGAGACTATGGCTACACCTTC.